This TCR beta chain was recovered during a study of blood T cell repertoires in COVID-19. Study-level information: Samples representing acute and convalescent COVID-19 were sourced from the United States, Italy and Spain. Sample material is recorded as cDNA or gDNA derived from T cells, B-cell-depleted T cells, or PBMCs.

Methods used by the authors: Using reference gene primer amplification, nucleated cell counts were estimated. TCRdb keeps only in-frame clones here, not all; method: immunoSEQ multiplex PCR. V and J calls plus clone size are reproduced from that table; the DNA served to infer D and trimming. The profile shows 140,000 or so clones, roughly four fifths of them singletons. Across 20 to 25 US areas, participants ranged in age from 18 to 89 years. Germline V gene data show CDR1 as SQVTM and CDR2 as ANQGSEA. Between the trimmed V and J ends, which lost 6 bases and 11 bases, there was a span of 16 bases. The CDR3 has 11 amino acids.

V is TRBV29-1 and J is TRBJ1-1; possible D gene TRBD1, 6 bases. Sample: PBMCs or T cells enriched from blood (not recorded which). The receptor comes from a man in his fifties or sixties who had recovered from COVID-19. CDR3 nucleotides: TGCAGCGTGTATGGGGGGGGGCACGCTTTCTTT. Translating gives CSVYGGGHAFF.